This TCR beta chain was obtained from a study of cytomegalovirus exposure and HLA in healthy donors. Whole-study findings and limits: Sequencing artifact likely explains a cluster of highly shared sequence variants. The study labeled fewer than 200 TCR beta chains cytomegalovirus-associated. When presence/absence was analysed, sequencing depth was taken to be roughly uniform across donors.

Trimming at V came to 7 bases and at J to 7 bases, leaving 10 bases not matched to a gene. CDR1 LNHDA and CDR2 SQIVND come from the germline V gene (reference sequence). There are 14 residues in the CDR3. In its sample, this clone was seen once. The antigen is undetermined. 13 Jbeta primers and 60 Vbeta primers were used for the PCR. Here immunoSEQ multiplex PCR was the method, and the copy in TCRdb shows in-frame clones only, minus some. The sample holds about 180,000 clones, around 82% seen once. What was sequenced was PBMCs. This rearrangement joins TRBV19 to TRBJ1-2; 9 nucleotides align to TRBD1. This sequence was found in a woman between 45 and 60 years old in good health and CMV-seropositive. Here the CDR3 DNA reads TGTGCCAGTACAACGGACAGGGGAGCGGCTGGCTACACCTTC. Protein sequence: CASTTDRGAAGYTF.